The 4 T cell receptor beta chains below were found in one sample sequenced in a study of T cell changes during pregnancy in multiple sclerosis. Data came from immunoSEQ multiplex PCR; TCRdb stores just in-frame clones and leaves some out. The data show 13,000 to 15,000 clones, with approximately 95% seen just once and roughly 2.8% held by the top ten. The source was peripheral blood, collected in the second trimester of pregnancy. The receptors come from a female donor in good health, enrolled as a control in a pregnancy study.

The CDR3 spells CASSLQGDTTFPSGNTIYF. The CDR3 DNA reads as TGTGCCAGCAGCTTACAAGGGGACACTACCTTTCCCTCTGGAAACACCATATATTTT. V usage is TRBV7-6 and J usage is TRBJ1-3; D might be TRBD1 (6 bases). V gave up 2 bases and J gave up 0 bases, with 20 bases separating them. The CDR3 loop spans 19 amino acids. Germline assignment: CDR1 SGHVS and CDR2 FNYEAQ.

This clone was counted a single time. V and J are TRBV7-3 and TRBJ2-3; D unclear. From germline, CDR1 is SGHTA and CDR2 FQGTGA. V was shortened by 4 bases and J by 2 bases, with 7 bases between the two germline ends. The CDR3 covers 13 residues. CDR3 DNA sequence: TGTGCCAGCAGCTCCCATCCCACAGATACGCAGTATTTT. Residues: CASSSHPTDTQYF. The variable domain in full, completed from reference TRBV7-3 and TRBJ2-3, reads GAGVSQTPSNKVTEKGKYVELRCDPISGHTALYWYRQSLGQGPEFLIYFQGTGAADDSGLPNDRFFAVRPEGSVSTLKIQRTERGDSAVYLCASSSHPTDTQYFGPGTRLTVL.

The chain recombines TRBV27 with TRBJ2-1; 9 positions agree with TRBD2. CDR1 is MNHEY and CDR2 is SMNVEV in the germline V gene (reference sequence). The CDR3 length is 15 residues. Losses at the gene ends were 5 bases for V and 1 base for J; bases not matched to a gene: 3. CDR3 DNA: TGTGCCAGCAGTCCGAGCGGGAGGTCCTACAATGAGCAGTTCTTC. Amino acid sequence: CASSPSGRSYNEQFF.

V gene TRBV2 combines with J gene TRBJ1-1; 8 bases map to TRBD1. J was trimmed by 6 bases and V by 7 bases; bases with no gene match: 13. Per the germline V gene, CDR1 is SNHLY and CDR2 is FYNNEI. The CDR3 loop spans 15 amino acids. CDR3 protein: CASTLEGPGGSEAFF. The CDR3 nucleotides are TGTGCCAGCACCCTAGAAGGGCCAGGGGGCTCTGAAGCTTTCTTT.